These T cell receptor beta chains were read from a single sample in a study of vaccination and CD4 T cells after COVID-19. Each CDR3 protein gets one entry after TCRdb re-called the PCR reads with MiXCR. This sample has around 2,600 distinct CDR3 sequences, with 25% to 30% found just once. No cognate antigen is known for these TCRs. Sequenced here: CD4+ T cells from blood, cultured in vitro, sampled after SARS-CoV-2 vaccination. The receptors come from a human donor who had recovered from COVID-19. The CDR3 runs from the conserved cysteine through the conserved F or W. The order of the fields is J gene, D gene, clone size, V gene, CDR3 protein, CDR3 DNA. The D gene is left open where the match is weak. Rows give clone size only sometimes, using once, few, many, or a class for an expanded clone.

>TRBJ1-1|-|-|TRBV6-1
CASRPATGPGNTEAFF
TGTGCCAGCAGACCCGCGACAGGTCCGGGGAACACTGAAGCTTTCTTT
>TRBJ2-7|TRBD2|once|TRBV5-4
CASSLDSGTYEQYF
TGTGCCAGCAGCTTAGACAGCGGGACCTACGAGCAGTACTTC
>TRBJ2-1|-|few|TRBV20-1
CSARDLGINNEQFF
TGCAGTGCTAGAGACCTGGGGATTAACAATGAGCAGTTCTTC
>TRBJ2-7|TRBD1|medium-sized|TRBV28
CASKVGGQGAHEQYF
TGTGCCAGCAAAGTGGGGGGACAGGGGGCTCACGAGCAGTACTTC
>TRBJ1-1|-|once|TRBV28
CASRYTGNTEAFF
TGTGCCAGCAGATACACAGGGAACACTGAAGCTTTCTTT
>TRBJ2-3|-|-|TRBV7-6
CASSQQTVSEPDTQYF
TGTGCCAGCAGCCAACAGACAGTGTCGGAGCCAGATACGCAGTATTTT
>TRBJ1-6|TRBD1|-|TRBV6-2/TRBV6-3
CASGGQEPSPLHF
TGTGCCAGCGGAGGACAGGAACCTTCACCCCTCCACTTT
>TRBJ1-2|-|few|TRBV20-1
CSATDDSNYGYTF
TGCAGTGCCACAGACGATAGCAACTATGGCTACACCTTC
>TRBJ2-7|-|few|TRBV7-9
CASSSRDLQLYF
TGTGCCAGCAGCTCCCGGGACCTCCAGCTGTACTTC
>TRBJ2-7|TRBD2|few|TRBV20-1
CSARDPRGGFYEQYF
TGCAGTGCTAGAGATCCGCGGGGGGGATTTTACGAGCAGTACTTC
>TRBJ2-1|TRBD2|-|TRBV7-9
CASRPKSYSGGLHNEQFF
TGTGCCAGCAGACCCAAATCCTATAGCGGGGGGCTTCACAATGAGCAGTTCTTC
>TRBJ1-5|-|-|TRBV24-1
CATQGRGNQPQHF
TGTGCCACCCAGGGCAGGGGAAATCAGCCCCAGCATTTT
>TRBJ1-2|TRBD1|few|TRBV19
CASSTRDRVYGYTF
TGTGCCAGTAGTACGCGGGACAGGGTATATGGCTACACCTTC
>TRBJ1-1|-|-|TRBV5-5
CASSNYREEAFF
TGTGCCAGCAGCAACTACAGGGAAGAAGCTTTCTTT
>TRBJ2-7|TRBD1|-|TRBV20-1
CSASRGTGGYEQYF
TGCAGTGCTAGTCGGGGGACAGGGGGATACGAGCAGTACTTC
>TRBJ1-1|-|medium-sized|TRBV20-1
CSAREQIGAEAFF
TGCAGTGCTAGAGAACAGATAGGAGCTGAAGCTTTCTTT
>TRBJ2-7|-|few|TRBV18
CASSPSLGYEQYF
TGTGCCAGCTCACCTTCACTAGGCTACGAGCAGTACTTC
>TRBJ1-6|-|-|TRBV6-1
CASREGGGFTSPLHF
TGTGCCAGCAGGGAAGGTGGAGGGTTCACTTCACCCCTCCACTTT
>TRBJ1-2|-|few|TRBV19
CASSIRTRSRDGYTF
TGTGCCAGTAGTATCAGGACCAGGAGTAGAGATGGCTACACCTTC
>TRBJ2-7|TRBD2|once|TRBV20-1
CSARDLAGNTYEQYF
TGCAGTGCTAGAGATTTAGCGGGGAACACCTACGAGCAGTACTTC
>TRBJ1-6|-|-|TRBV7-8
CASSLGESSYNSPLHF
TGTGCCAGCAGCTTAGGGGAGAGCTCCTATAATTCACCCCTCCACTTT
>TRBJ2-3|TRBD1|-|TRBV6-1
CASRDRGRTDTQYF
TGTGCCAGCAGAGACAGGGGGCGCACAGATACGCAGTATTTT
>TRBJ2-1|-|-|TRBV4-3
CASSQDGLINNEQFF
TGCGCCAGCAGCCAAGATGGGCTGATCAACAATGAGCAGTTCTTC
>TRBJ1-6|-|medium-sized|TRBV20-1
CSAPHAEYDYNSPLHF
TGCAGTGCTCCCCATGCAGAGTACGACTATAATTCACCCCTCCACTTT
>TRBJ1-5|-|few|TRBV24-1
CATSDFGDQPQHF
TGTGCCACCAGTGATTTCGGTGATCAGCCCCAGCATTTT
>TRBJ1-2|-|few|TRBV19
CASSRGGREENGYTF
TGTGCCAGTAGTAGAGGCGGCAGGGAAGAGAATGGCTACACCTTC
>TRBJ2-1|-|-|TRBV15
CATSRERGSYNEQFF
TGTGCCACCAGCAGAGAGCGGGGCTCCTACAATGAGCAGTTCTTC
>TRBJ2-7|TRBD1|-|TRBV10-2
CATWDRVYEQYF
TGCGCCACGTGGGACAGGGTGTACGAGCAGTACTTC
>TRBJ1-2|TRBD1|medium-sized|TRBV6-2/TRBV6-3
CASTLRQGAIYGYTF
TGTGCCAGCACTTTACGTCAGGGGGCAATCTATGGCTACACCTTC
>TRBJ1-1|-|large|TRBV20-1
CSAESNTEAFF
TGCAGTGCGGAATCTAACACTGAAGCTTTCTTT
>TRBJ1-2|TRBD1|large|TRBV6-1
CASSPREGALYGYTF
TGTGCCAGCAGCCCTCGCGAGGGGGCTTTATATGGCTACACCTTC
>TRBJ2-1|-|-|TRBV6-5
CASSYSERVREGEFF
TGTGCCAGCAGTTACTCGGAAAGGGTCCGGGAAGGGGAGTTCTTC
>TRBJ2-3|-|-|TRBV4-2
CASSQDSDWGTQYF
TGTGCCAGCAGCCAAGACAGCGACTGGGGTACGCAGTATTTT
>TRBJ2-1|-|few|TRBV20-1
CSARGVPNYNEQFF
TGCAGTGCTAGGGGGGTCCCGAATTACAATGAGCAGTTCTTC
>TRBJ2-7|TRBD2|large|TRBV20-1
CSAFGGSGVSPYEQYF
TGCAGTGCTTTCGGGGGTAGCGGGGTTAGTCCTTACGAGCAGTACTTC
>TRBJ2-7|-|-|TRBV5-8
CASSFGNNYEQYF
TGTGCCAGCAGCTTTGGAAACAACTACGAGCAGTACTTC
>TRBJ2-7|-|-|TRBV5-4
CASSLLGQGQHF
TGTGCCAGCAGCTTGCTAGGTCAGGGGCAGCACTTC
>TRBJ1-1|-|-|TRBV7-2
CASSSIWGGRTEAFF
TGTGCCAGCAGCTCCATTTGGGGGGGTAGGACTGAAGCTTTCTTT
>TRBJ2-6|TRBD1|-|TRBV19
CASSRDSSGANVLTF
TGTGCCAGTAGTAGGGACAGCTCTGGGGCCAACGTCCTGACTTTC
>TRBJ2-7|TRBD2|few|TRBV2
CASRGVAYEQYF
TGTGCCAGTCGGGGGGTCGCCTACGAGCAGTACTTC
>TRBJ2-5|TRBD2|-|TRBV10-3
CATLLAGEETQYF
TGTGCCACCCTTCTAGCGGGGGAAGAGACCCAGTACTTC